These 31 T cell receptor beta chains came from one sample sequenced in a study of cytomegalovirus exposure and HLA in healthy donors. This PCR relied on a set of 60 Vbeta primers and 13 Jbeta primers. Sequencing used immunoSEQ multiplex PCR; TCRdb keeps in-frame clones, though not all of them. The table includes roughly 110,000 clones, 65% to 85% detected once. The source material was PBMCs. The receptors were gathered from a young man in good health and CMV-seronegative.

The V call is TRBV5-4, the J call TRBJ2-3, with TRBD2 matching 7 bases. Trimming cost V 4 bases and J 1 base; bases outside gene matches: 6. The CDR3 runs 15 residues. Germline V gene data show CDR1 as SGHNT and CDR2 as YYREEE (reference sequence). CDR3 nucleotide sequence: TGTGCCAGCAGCCTCGGCGCGGGGGGCACAGATACGCAGTATTTT. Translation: CASSLGAGGTDTQYF.

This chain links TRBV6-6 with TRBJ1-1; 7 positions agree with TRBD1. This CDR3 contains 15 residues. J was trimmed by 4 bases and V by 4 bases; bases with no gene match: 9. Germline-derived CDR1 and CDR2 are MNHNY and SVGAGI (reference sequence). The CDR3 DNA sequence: TGTGCCAGCAGTTCCTCCCGACCAGGGGGCACTGAAGCTTTCTTT. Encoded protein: CASSSSRPGGTEAFF.

The CDR3 bases are TGTGCCACCAAGCCCCCAGGAACCACAGATACGCAGTATTTT. Translation: CATKPPGTTDTQYF. This sequence joins TRBV6-6 and TRBJ2-3; D is uncertain. Trimming removed 10 bases from V and 2 bases from J, with 16 bases in between. The length of the CDR3 is 14 residues. Germline V gene lookup returns CDR1 MNHNY and CDR2 SVGAGI (reference sequence).

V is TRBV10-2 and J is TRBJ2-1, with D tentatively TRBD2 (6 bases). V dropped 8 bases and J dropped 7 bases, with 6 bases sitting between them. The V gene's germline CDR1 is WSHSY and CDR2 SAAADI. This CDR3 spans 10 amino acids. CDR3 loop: CASGGNEQFF. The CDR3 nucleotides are TGCGCCAGCGGAGGGAATGAGCAGTTCTTC.

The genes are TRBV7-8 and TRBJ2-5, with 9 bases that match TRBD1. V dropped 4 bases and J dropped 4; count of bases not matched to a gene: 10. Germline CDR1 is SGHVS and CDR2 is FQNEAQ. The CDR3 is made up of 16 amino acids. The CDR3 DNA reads TGTGCCAGCAGCTACCCCAGCGGACAGGGGAGAGAGACCCAGTACTTC. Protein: CASSYPSGQGRETQYF.

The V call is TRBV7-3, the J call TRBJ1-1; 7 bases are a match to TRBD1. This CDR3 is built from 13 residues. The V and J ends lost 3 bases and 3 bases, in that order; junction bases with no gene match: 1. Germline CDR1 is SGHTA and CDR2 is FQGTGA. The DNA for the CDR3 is TGTGCCAGCAGCTTTACAGGGGACACTGAAGCTTTCTTT. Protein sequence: CASSFTGDTEAFF. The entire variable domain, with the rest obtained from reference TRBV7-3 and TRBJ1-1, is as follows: GAGVSQTPSNKVTEKGKYVELRCDPISGHTALYWYRQSLGQGPEFLIYFQGTGAADDSGLPNDRFFAVRPEGSVSTLKIQRTERGDSAVYLCASSFTGDTEAFFGQGTRLTVV.

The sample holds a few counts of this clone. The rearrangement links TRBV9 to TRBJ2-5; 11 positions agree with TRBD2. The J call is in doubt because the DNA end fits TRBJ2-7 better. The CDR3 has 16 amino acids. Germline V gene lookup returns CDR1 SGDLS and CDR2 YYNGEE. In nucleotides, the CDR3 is TGTGCCAGCAGCGGGCCGACTAGCGGGGCAGCAGTCGAGCAGTACTTC. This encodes CASSGPTSGAAVEQYF.

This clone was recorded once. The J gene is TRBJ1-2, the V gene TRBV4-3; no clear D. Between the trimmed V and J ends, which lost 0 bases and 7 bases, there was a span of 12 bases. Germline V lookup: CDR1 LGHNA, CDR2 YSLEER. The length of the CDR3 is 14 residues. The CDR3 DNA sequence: TGCGCCAGCAGCCAAGATAGAGGGAAAGGTGGCTACACCTTC. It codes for CASSQDRGKGGYTF.

The CDR3 protein is CASSLGGGATGELFF. As DNA, the CDR3 is TGTGCCAGCAGCTTAGGAGGGGGAGCGACCGGGGAGCTGTTTTTT. The chain carries TRBV7-2 and TRBJ2-2, with D possibly being TRBD1 (6 bases). In germline, CDR1 is SGHTA, CDR2 FQGNSA. The V end lost 1 base, the J end lost 5 bases, and 11 bases lay between the germline ends. CDR3 length: 15 amino acids.

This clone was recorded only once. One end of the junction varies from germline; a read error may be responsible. Here the CDR3 DNA reads TGCGCCTGCAGCCCCCGGACAAATGGCTACCCCTTC. It yields the protein CACSPRTNGYPF. This chain connects TRBV5-1 to TRBJ1-2, with D possibly matching TRBD1 (5 bases). This CDR3 contains 12 residues. Germline CDR1 reads SGHRS; CDR2 reads YFSETQ.

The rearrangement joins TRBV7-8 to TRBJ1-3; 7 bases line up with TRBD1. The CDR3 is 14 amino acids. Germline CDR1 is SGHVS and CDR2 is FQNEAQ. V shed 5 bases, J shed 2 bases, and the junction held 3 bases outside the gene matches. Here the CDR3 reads CASSPGTAGNTIYF. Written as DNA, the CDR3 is TGTGCCAGCAGCCCGGGGACAGCTGGAAACACCATATATTTT.

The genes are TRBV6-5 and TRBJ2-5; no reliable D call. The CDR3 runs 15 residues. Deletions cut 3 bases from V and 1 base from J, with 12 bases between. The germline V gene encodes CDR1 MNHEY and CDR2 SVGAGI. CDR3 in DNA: TGTGCCAGCAGTTATGGTAGCATGGGCCAAGAGACCCAGTACTTC. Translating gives CASSYGSMGQETQYF.

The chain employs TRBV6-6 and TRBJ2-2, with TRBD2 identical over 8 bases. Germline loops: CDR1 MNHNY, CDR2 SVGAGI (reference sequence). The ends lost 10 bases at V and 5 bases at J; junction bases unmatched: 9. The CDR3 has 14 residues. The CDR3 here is CATARGGRTGELFF. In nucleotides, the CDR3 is TGTGCCACCGCTCGGGGGGGGAGGACCGGGGAGCTGTTTTTT.

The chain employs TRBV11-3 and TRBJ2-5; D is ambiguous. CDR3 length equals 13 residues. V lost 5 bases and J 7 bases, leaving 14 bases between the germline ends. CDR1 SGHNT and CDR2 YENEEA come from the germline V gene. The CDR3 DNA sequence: TGTGCCAGCAGCCGCAACCTACTTGGGACCCAGTACTTC. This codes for CASSRNLLGTQYF.

In DNA form, the CDR3 reads TGTGCCAGCAGTGGCGGACAGGGGGTGTGGGAGACCCAGTACTTC. It codes for CASSGGQGVWETQYF. The chain carries TRBV6-1 and TRBJ2-5; 10 nucleotides align to TRBD1. The CDR3 sequence is 15 residues long. Germline CDR1 and CDR2: MNHNS and SASEGT. With V trimmed by 4 bases and J by 5 bases, 7 bases remained unmatched.

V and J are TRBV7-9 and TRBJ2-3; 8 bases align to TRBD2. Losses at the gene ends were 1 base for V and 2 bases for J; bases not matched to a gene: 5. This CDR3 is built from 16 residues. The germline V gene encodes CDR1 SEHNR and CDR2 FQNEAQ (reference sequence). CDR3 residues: CASSLEGGGNTDTQYF. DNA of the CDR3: TGTGCCAGCAGCTTAGAAGGCGGGGGGAACACAGATACGCAGTATTTT.

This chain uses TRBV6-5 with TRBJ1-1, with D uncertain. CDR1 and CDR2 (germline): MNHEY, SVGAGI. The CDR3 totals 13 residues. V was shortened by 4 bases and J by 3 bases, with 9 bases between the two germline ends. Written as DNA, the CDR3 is TGTGCCAGCAGTTTTGGGCAGTACACTGAAGCTTTCTTT. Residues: CASSFGQYTEAFF.

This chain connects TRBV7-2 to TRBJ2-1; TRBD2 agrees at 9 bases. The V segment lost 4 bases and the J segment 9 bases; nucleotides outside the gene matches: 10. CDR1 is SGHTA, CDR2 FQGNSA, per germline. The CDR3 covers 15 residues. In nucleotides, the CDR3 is TGTGCCAGCAGCTCAACCGGGACTAGCTTCGGTGAGCAGTTCTTC. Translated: CASSSTGTSFGEQFF.

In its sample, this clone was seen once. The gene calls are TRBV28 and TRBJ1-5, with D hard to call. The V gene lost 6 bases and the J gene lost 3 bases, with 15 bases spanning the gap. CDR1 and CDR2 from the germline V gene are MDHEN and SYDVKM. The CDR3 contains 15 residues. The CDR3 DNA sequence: TGTGCCAGCAGCCCCCCCGGGTCGTACAATCAGCCCCAGCATTTT. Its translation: CASSPPGSYNQPQHF.

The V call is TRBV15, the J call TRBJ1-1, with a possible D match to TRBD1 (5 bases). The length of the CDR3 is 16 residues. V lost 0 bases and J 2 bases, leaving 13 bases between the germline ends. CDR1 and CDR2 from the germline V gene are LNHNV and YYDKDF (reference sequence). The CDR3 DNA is TGTGCCACCAGCAGAGATTGGGGCAGCTTAAACACTGAAGCTTTCTTT. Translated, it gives CATSRDWGSLNTEAFF.

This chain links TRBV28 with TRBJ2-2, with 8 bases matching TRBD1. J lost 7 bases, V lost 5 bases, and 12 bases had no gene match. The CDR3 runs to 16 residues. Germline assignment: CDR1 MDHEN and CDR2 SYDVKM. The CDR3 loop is CASSTPGRGQSGELFF. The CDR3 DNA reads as TGTGCCAGCAGTACTCCGGGCAGGGGGCAAAGCGGGGAGCTGTTTTTT.

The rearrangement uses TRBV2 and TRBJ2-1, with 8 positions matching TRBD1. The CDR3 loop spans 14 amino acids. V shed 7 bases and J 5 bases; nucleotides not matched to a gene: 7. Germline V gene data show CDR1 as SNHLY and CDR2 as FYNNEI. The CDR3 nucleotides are TGTGCCAGCAACAGGGGGGCTTTGGACAATGAGCAGTTCTTC. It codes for CASNRGALDNEQFF.

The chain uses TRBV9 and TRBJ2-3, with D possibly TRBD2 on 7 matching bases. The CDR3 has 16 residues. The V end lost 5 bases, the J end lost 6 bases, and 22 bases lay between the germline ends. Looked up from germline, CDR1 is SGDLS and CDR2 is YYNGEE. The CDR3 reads CASSPQGWTRGDTQYF. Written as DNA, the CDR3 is TGTGCCAGCAGTCCACAGGGATGGACTAGAGGCGATACGCAGTATTTT.

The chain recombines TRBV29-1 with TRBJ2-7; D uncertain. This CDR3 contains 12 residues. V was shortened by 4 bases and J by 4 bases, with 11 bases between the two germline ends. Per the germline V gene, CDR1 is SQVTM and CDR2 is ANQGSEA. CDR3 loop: CSVAGPGYEQYF. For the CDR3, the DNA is TGCAGCGTTGCGGGTCCCGGGTACGAGCAGTACTTC.

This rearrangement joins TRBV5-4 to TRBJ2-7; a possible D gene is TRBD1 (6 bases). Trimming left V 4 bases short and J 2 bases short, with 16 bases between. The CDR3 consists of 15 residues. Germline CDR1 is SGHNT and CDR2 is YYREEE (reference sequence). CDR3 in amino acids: CASSHMPSGAYEQYF. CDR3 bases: TGTGCCAGCAGCCATATGCCATCAGGGGCCTACGAGCAGTACTTC.

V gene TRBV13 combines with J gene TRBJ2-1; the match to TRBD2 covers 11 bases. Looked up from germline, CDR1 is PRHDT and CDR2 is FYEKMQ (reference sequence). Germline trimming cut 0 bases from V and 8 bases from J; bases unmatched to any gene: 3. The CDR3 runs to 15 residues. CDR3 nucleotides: TGTGCCAGCAGCTTAGGGGTAGCGGGGGGGGATGAGCAGTTCTTC. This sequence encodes CASSLGVAGGDEQFF. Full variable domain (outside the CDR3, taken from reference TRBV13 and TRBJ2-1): AAGVIQSPRHLIKEKRETATLKCYPIPRHDTVYWYQQGPGQDPQFLISFYEKMQSDKGSIPDRFSAQQFSDYHSELNMSSLELGDSALYFCASSLGVAGGDEQFFGPGTRLTVL.

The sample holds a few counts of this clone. The CDR3 DNA follows: TGTGCCAGTAACTACAGGGGGGATCAGCCCCAGCATTTT. This encodes CASNYRGDQPQHF. The chain joins TRBV19 to TRBJ1-5; 8 bases map to TRBD1. The CDR3 contains 13 residues. Trimming at V came to 7 bases and at J to 5 bases, leaving 4 bases not matched to a gene. CDR1 is LNHDA, CDR2 SQIVND, per germline (reference sequence). Complete variable domain (other parts from reference TRBV19 and TRBJ1-5): DGGITQSPKYLFRKEGQNVTLSCEQNLNHDAMYWYRQDPGQGLRLIYYSQIVNDFQKGDIAEGYSVSREKKESFPLTVTSAQKNPTAFYLCASNYRGDQPQHFGDGTRLSIL.

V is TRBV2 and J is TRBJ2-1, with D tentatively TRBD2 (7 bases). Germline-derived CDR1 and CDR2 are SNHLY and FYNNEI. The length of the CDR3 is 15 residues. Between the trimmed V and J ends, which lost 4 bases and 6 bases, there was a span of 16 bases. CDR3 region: CASSAEGGSINEQFF. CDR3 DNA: TGTGCCAGCAGTGCTGAGGGGGGGTCGATCAATGAGCAGTTCTTC.

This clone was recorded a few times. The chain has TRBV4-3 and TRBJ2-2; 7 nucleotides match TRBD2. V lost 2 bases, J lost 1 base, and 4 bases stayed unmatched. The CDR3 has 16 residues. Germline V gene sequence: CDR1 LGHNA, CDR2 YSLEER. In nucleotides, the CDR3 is TGCGCCAGCAGCCAAATGGGGGGGAGGAACACCGGGGAGCTGTTTTTT. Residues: CASSQMGGRNTGELFF.

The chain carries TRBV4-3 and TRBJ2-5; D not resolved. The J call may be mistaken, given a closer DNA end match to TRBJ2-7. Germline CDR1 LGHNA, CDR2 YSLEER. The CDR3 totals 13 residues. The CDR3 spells CASSQDLRYEQYF. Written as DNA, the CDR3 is TGCGCCAGCAGCCAAGATCTCCGTTACGAGCAGTACTTC.

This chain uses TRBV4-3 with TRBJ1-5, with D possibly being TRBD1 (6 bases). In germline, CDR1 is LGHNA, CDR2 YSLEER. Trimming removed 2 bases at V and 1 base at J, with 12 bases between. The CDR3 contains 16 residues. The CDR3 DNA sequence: TGCGCCAGCAGCCAAACAACAGGGAGAAGCAATCAGCCCCAGCATTTT. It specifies CASSQTTGRSNQPQHF.